The 16 T cell receptor beta chains below were found in one sample sequenced in a study of T cell responses to AZD1222 COVID-19 vaccine. Sequenced by immunoSEQ multiplex PCR; TCRdb stores in-frame clones only, minus some. The sample includes some 60,000 clones, 70% to 85% of them seen just once. This material consisted of peripheral blood, taken on day 0 of AZD1222 vaccination. Every receptor here comes from an adult in good health.

This chain connects TRBV5-4 to TRBJ1-4; 7 nucleotides match TRBD1. CDR3 size: 15 residues. J gave up 3 bases and V 4 bases, and 6 bases lay outside the gene matches. Per the germline V gene, CDR1 is SGHNT and CDR2 is YYREEE (reference sequence). The CDR3 bases are TGTGCCAGCAGCCGACCGGGACAGCCTAATGAAAAACTGTTTTTT. Translating gives CASSRPGQPNEKLFF.

The chain couples TRBV10-3 to TRBJ2-5, with D possibly called TRBD1 or TRBD2 (5 bases each). Germline CDR1 reads ENHRY; CDR2 reads SYGVKD. The CDR3 spans 17 residues. V was cut by 0 bases and J by 4 bases, with 18 bases left in between. The DNA of the CDR3 is TGTGCCATCAGTGAGTCCCTAGTGAGGGGCAAAGCAGAGACCCAGTACTTC. This codes for CAISESLVRGKAETQYF.

The CDR3 DNA is TGCGCCAGCAGCCAAGAAACAGGGGGCAATTCACCCCTCCACTTT. It specifies CASSQETGGNSPLHF. J is TRBJ1-6 and V is TRBV4-3, with TRBD1 matching 9 bases. Germline CDR1 and CDR2: LGHNA and YSLEER. The CDR3 is 15 residues long. J gave up 7 bases and V 0 bases, and 1 base lay outside the gene matches.

This chain connects TRBV11-3 to TRBJ1-1, with D possibly matching TRBD1 (5 bases). Germline loops: CDR1 SGHNT, CDR2 YENEEA. Deletions cut 5 bases from V and 11 bases from J, with 18 bases between. The CDR3 is made up of 13 amino acids. The CDR3 DNA reads as TGTGCCAGCAGCATACAAGGGACGGCTGCGGCTTTCTTT. This translates into CASSIQGTAAAFF. The full variable domain, with the rest looked up from reference TRBV11-3 and TRBJ1-1, is EAGVVQSPRYKIIEKKQPVAFWCNPISGHNTLYWYLQNLGQGPELLIRYENEEAVDDSQLPKDRFSAERLKGVDSTLKIQPAELGDSAVYLCASSIQGTAAAFFGQGTRLTVV.

V usage is TRBV5-4 and J usage is TRBJ2-6, with D uncertain. This CDR3 has 14 residues. V dropped 3 bases and J dropped 4 bases, with 8 bases sitting between them. Germline V gives CDR1 SGHNT, CDR2 YYREEE (reference sequence). CDR3 nucleotides: TGTGCCAGCAGCTCCCCCTACGGGGCCAACGTCCTGACTTTC. Its translation: CASSSPYGANVLTF. The complete variable domain, with remaining parts taken from reference TRBV5-4 and TRBJ2-6, reads ETGVTQSPTHLIKTRGQQVTLRCSSQSGHNTVSWYQQALGQGPQFIFQYYREEENGRGNFPPRFSGLQFPNYSSELNVNALELDDSALYLCASSSPYGANVLTFGAGSRLTVL.

Here the CDR3 reads CASSYSGQGDPEQYF. The CDR3 DNA is TGTGCCAGCAGTTACTCGGGACAGGGAGATCCCGAGCAGTACTTC. The rearrangement links TRBV6-5 to TRBJ2-7; 9 nucleotides match TRBD1. Germline V lookup: CDR1 MNHEY, CDR2 SVGAGI. This CDR3 has 15 amino acids. V shed 0 bases and J 6 bases; nucleotides not matched to a gene: 6.

The J gene is TRBJ2-1, the V gene TRBV4-3; 12 positions match TRBD2. Germline assignment: CDR1 LGHNA and CDR2 YSLEER. The CDR3 covers 16 residues. V lost 4 bases and J lost 10; bases outside the gene matches: 11. The CDR3, as DNA: TGCGCCAGCAGCCTCTCTAGCGGGAGGGGAATTGGGGAGCAGTTCTTC. Its protein is CASSLSSGRGIGEQFF.

This clone was observed a handful of times. The rearrangement links TRBV19 to TRBJ1-5, with D maybe TRBD1 (6 bases). Trimming cost V 6 bases and J 6 bases, with 18 bases left between them. In germline, CDR1 is LNHDA, CDR2 SQIVND (reference sequence). The CDR3 contains 15 residues. The CDR3 nucleotides read TGTGCCAGTAGGATTCCGGGGGGCTCCGGTCAGCCCCAGCATTTT. Amino acid sequence: CASRIPGGSGQPQHF.

The V and J genes are TRBV6-1 and TRBJ2-7; 7 nucleotides agree with TRBD1. V lost 1 base, J lost 2 bases, and 5 bases stayed unmatched. Germline V gene lookup returns CDR1 MNHNS and CDR2 SASEGT. The CDR3 is 15 amino acids. The CDR3 DNA sequence: TGTGCCAGCAGTGAAGTGGGACAGTACACCTACGAGCAGTACGTC. Translation: CASSEVGQYTYEQYV.

This clone was detected only once. The chain joins TRBV2 to TRBJ2-7; D unresolved. Between the trimmed V and J ends, which lost 4 bases and 5 bases, there was a span of 18 bases. The germline gives CDR1 SNHLY, CDR2 FYNNEI. The CDR3 spans 15 residues. The CDR3 loop reads CASSGSQVYSNEQYF. The DNA for the CDR3 is TGTGCCAGCAGTGGAAGTCAGGTTTATTCAAACGAGCAGTACTTC.

This clone has only a few counts. The chain combines TRBV28 with TRBJ2-5, with D uncertain. V lost 4 bases to trimming and J lost 5 bases, with 14 bases between them. CDR1 and CDR2 (germline): MDHEN, SYDVKM. The CDR3 consists of 14 residues. DNA of the CDR3: TGTGCCAGCAGTTGGGCCAATCAAGGGGAGACCCAGTACTTC. Its translation is CASSWANQGETQYF.

The V gene is TRBV9, the J gene TRBJ2-2; D is uncertain. The germline CDR1 and CDR2 sequences are SGDLS and YYNGEE. The CDR3 totals 16 residues. The germline V and J ends were trimmed by 0 bases and 0 bases, with 9 bases remaining between them. CDR3 residues: CASSVVDPANTGELFF. For the CDR3, the DNA is TGTGCCAGCAGCGTAGTTGATCCCGCGAACACCGGGGAGCTGTTTTTT.

Concerning this clone itself: A read error may account for a junction end that differs from germline. The chain recombines TRBV18 with TRBJ1-2, with D perhaps TRBD1 (5 bases). CDR1 is KGHSH and CDR2 is LQKENI in the germline V gene. The CDR3 is made up of 14 amino acids. The CDR3 reads CASSPPLREYGYTF. CDR3 bases: TGTGCCAGCTCCCCACCGCTCAGGGAATATGGCTACACCTTC.

V gene TRBV5-1 combines with J gene TRBJ1-2, with TRBD1 matching over 8 bases. The CDR3 spans 15 residues. The J segment lost 8 bases and the V segment lost 0 bases, leaving 9 bases of the junction unmatched. CDR1 and CDR2 from the germline V gene are SGHRS and YFSETQ. CDR3 in amino acids: CASSLADRVSGGYTF. As DNA, the CDR3 is TGCGCCAGCAGCTTGGCGGACAGGGTCTCCGGAGGCTACACCTTC.

The chain carries TRBV4-1 and TRBJ2-3; D is ambiguous. Germline CDR1 and CDR2: MGHRA and YSYEKL. CDR3 length: 15 amino acids. V was pared by 1 base and J by 1 base, with 9 bases between. CDR3 nucleotides: TGCGCCAGCAGCCAAGGCCGGGCGCGCACAGATACGCAGTATTTT. It translates to CASSQGRARTDTQYF.

The rearrangement links TRBV10-3 to TRBJ1-2; 10 bases fit TRBD1. CDR1 and CDR2 from the germline V gene are ENHRY and SYGVKD. The V gene end was trimmed by 0 bases and the J gene end by 8 bases; junction bases not matched to a gene: 3. CDR3 length equals 14 residues. The CDR3 sequence is CAISESGTGEGYTF. CDR3 in DNA: TGTGCCATCAGTGAGTCGGGGACAGGGGAAGGCTACACCTTC.